This is a list of T cell receptor beta chains from one sample in a study of vaccination and CD4 T cells after COVID-19. Using its own MiXCR run on the PCR reads, TCRdb lists one record per CDR3 protein. Of more than 20,000 distinct CDR3 sequences in the sample, 42% are singletons; the top ten hold about 10%. These receptors lack a known antigen. Specimen: CD4+ T cells from blood, cultured in vitro, collected about 7 months after SARS-CoV-2 vaccination. Receptors were obtained from a human donor who had recovered from COVID-19. Both conserved end residues are part of each CDR3. A D gene is named only where the DNA matches it firmly. Where a row states a size, it is once, few, many or the class of an expanded clone; other rows omit it.

clone_size	v_call	j_call	d_call	cdr3_nt	cdr3_aa
few	TRBV7-9	TRBJ1-1	-	TGTGCCAGCAGCCCCCTGAACACTGAAGCTTTCTTT	CASSPLNTEAFF
-	TRBV10-2	TRBJ2-1	TRBD1	TGCGCCAGCAGTGAGCAGGACAGGACCTACAATGAGCAGTTCTTC	CASSEQDRTYNEQFF
few	TRBV11-1	TRBJ2-5	TRBD1	TGTGCCAGCAGCCAAAGGACAGGGGCCGTGCGGGAGACCCAGTACTTC	CASSQRTGAVRETQYF
-	TRBV7-6	TRBJ2-7	-	TGTGCCAGCAGCATTGACGAGTCCTACGAGCAGTACTTC	CASSIDESYEQYF
-	TRBV6-1	TRBJ2-1	TRBD1	TGTGCCAGCAAGGGGACAGGGGGCATAGATGAGCAGTTCTTC	CASKGTGGIDEQFF
once	TRBV5-4	TRBJ2-7	-	TGTGCCAGCACCCGACAGGGAGGGTACGAGCAGTACTTC	CASTRQGGYEQYF
few	TRBV6-1	TRBJ1-5	-	TGTGCCAGCAGTGACGGAAACAATCAGCCCCAGCATTTT	CASSDGNNQPQHF
-	TRBV6-4	TRBJ2-5	-	TGTGCCAGCAGTGACCAGCCGCAAGAGACCCAGTACTTC	CASSDQPQETQYF
once	TRBV24-1	TRBJ2-3	TRBD1	TGTGCCACCAGTGATCTAACCGGGACAGCAGTACGGGCAGATACGCAGTATTTT	CATSDLTGTAVRADTQYF
-	TRBV15	TRBJ2-3	TRBD2	TGTGCCACCAGCAGAGTGGGACTAGGGGCGGATACGCAGTATTTT	CATSRVGLGADTQYF
-	TRBV19	TRBJ2-1	TRBD1	TGTGCCAGTAGTCCCCGGGGACAGAACTACAATGAGCAGTTCTTC	CASSPRGQNYNEQFF
few	TRBV6-1	TRBJ1-5	-	TGTGCCAGCTCCCGGCCAGAGACCAATCAGCCCCAGCATTTT	CASSRPETNQPQHF
-	TRBV25-1	TRBJ2-7	TRBD1	TGTGCCAGCTCAGCCGGAAACAGGGGGGACTACGAGCAGTACTTC	CASSAGNRGDYEQYF
-	TRBV4-1	TRBJ1-6	-	TGCGCCAGCAGCCAAGTTGACAGATCACGTAATTCACCCCTCCACTTT	CASSQVDRSRNSPLHF
-	TRBV5-4	TRBJ2-5	-	TGTGCCAGCAGGAAGGGTGAGGAGACCCAGTACTTC	CASRKGEETQYF
-	TRBV7-2	TRBJ2-1	TRBD2	TGTGCCAGCAGCTTAAGTCCGGGACTAGCGTTCTACAATGAGCAGTTCTTC	CASSLSPGLAFYNEQFF
few	TRBV7-9	TRBJ1-1	-	TGTGCCAGCAGCTCCCCGGCCCATGATGAAGCTTTCTTT	CASSSPAHDEAFF
few	TRBV7-2	TRBJ1-1	-	TGTGCCAGCAGGAGAGGCAGCGACCACACCTTCTTT	CASRRGSDHTFF
-	TRBV20-1	TRBJ1-5	-	TGCAGTGCTATAGACCAGGGGAATCAGCCCCAGCATTTT	CSAIDQGNQPQHF
few	TRBV6-1	TRBJ1-1	-	TGTGCCAGCCGCCGAAGCATGAACACTGAAGCTTTCTTT	CASRRSMNTEAFF
-	TRBV7-2	TRBJ1-2	-	TGTGCCAGCAGCCCTTATGGAGGGGTGGAGGGCTACACCTTC	CASSPYGGVEGYTF
-	TRBV4-1	TRBJ1-6	-	TGCGCCAGCAGCCAAGGGGAGACCCCTGAGAATTCACCCCTCCACTTT	CASSQGETPENSPLHF
-	TRBV24-1	TRBJ2-1	-	TGTGCCACCAGTGATCCTAGCTCCTACAATGAGCAGTTCTTC	CATSDPSSYNEQFF
few	TRBV27	TRBJ1-2	TRBD1	TGTGCCAGCAGTTTAGACAGGGGCTATGGCTACACCTTC	CASSLDRGYGYTF
-	TRBV20-1	TRBJ1-2	-	TGCAGTGCGTTTCGACAGGAGTCGGGGGGCTACACCTTC	CSAFRQESGGYTF
-	TRBV7-2	TRBJ2-7	TRBD1	TGTGCCAGCAGACGGACAGGTTCGACCTACGAGCAGTACTTC	CASRRTGSTYEQYF
-	TRBV27	TRBJ1-6	-	TGTGCCAGCAGTTTTCTCGGACCCGCGCAATCACCCCTCCACTTT	CASSFLGPAQSPLHF
few	TRBV6-4	TRBJ1-2	-	TGTGCCAGCAGTGACTCAGGCGGCTATGGCTACACCTTC	CASSDSGGYGYTF
-	TRBV7-9	TRBJ2-1	TRBD2	TGTGCCAGCAGCTTAGTAAATAGCGGGAGTCTGCTCAATGAGCAGTTCTTC	CASSLVNSGSLLNEQFF
-	TRBV6-1	TRBJ1-1	TRBD1	TGTGCCAGCATTACAGGGGGCACTGAAGCTTTCTTT	CASITGGTEAFF
few	TRBV25-1	TRBJ1-5	TRBD1	TGTGCCAGCAGTCCTACAGGGGGCCATCAGCCCCAGCATTTT	CASSPTGGHQPQHF
-	TRBV7-2	TRBJ2-3	-	TGTGCCAGCAGCTCCAGGGACAGCACAGATACGCAGTATTTT	CASSSRDSTDTQYF
-	TRBV7-2	TRBJ2-7	-	TGTGCCAGCAGTCAAGACAGGTTCGTCGAGCAGTACTTC	CASSQDRFVEQYF
-	TRBV29-1	TRBJ2-1	TRBD2	TGCAGCGTTACCGCCGCTAGCGGGAGGCGCTACAATGAGCAGTTCTTC	CSVTAASGRRYNEQFF
-	TRBV28	TRBJ2-5	TRBD2	TGTGCCAGCAGTGAAGCGGGAGTTGAGACCCAGTACTTC	CASSEAGVETQYF
-	TRBV20-1	TRBJ2-5	-	TGCAGTGCTAGGGGGGATGGCGGACTACAAGAGACCCAGTACTTC	CSARGDGGLQETQYF
-	TRBV6-4	TRBJ1-1	-	TGTGCCAGCAGTGTACGAGGGAACACTGAAGCTTTCTTT	CASSVRGNTEAFF
few	TRBV7-2	TRBJ1-5	-	TGTGCCAGCAGCCCAGACCACTCGTCCGGTCCCCAGCATTTT	CASSPDHSSGPQHF
-	TRBV6-1	TRBJ1-6	-	TGTGCCAGCAGCCTAAACGTGGGTTCACCCCTCCACTTT	CASSLNVGSPLHF
-	TRBV4-2	TRBJ1-2	-	TGTGCCAGCAGCCAAGTTGCGACCGGGACGGCGGCTAACTATGGCTACACCTTC	CASSQVATGTAANYGYTF
-	TRBV10-1	TRBJ2-1	TRBD1	TGCGCCAGCAGTGAGGCCGCTGACAGGGGGAGGGTCAATGAGCAGTTCTTC	CASSEAADRGRVNEQFF
-	TRBV20-1	TRBJ2-1	TRBD2	TGCAGTGCCCCGAGGGCTAGCGGGGTCACGTCTGATGAGCAGTTCTTC	CSAPRASGVTSDEQFF
few	TRBV7-9	TRBJ2-1	TRBD2	TGTGCCAGCAGCTTAAGCGGTAGCGGGAGCTACAATGAGCAGTTCTTC	CASSLSGSGSYNEQFF
-	TRBV7-2	TRBJ2-3	-	TGTGCCAGCAGCCTCTCGGGTGATACGCAGTATTTT	CASSLSGDTQYF
few	TRBV6-4	TRBJ2-3	-	TGTGCCAGCAGTGACCGCCCAGGCGCGAATACGCAGTATTTT	CASSDRPGANTQYF
-	TRBV28	TRBJ2-1	TRBD2	TGTGCCAGCAGTTCACCTGTAGCGGGTGGCGATGAGCAGTTCTTC	CASSSPVAGGDEQFF
-	TRBV20-1	TRBJ2-7	-	TGCAGTGCTAGACCCCACTCCTACGAGCAGTACTTC	CSARPHSYEQYF
few	TRBV7-3	TRBJ2-6	-	TGTGCCAGCAGCTTCGACCCCACCCTTGGGGCCAACGTCCTGACTTTC	CASSFDPTLGANVLTF
-	TRBV5-1	TRBJ2-5	-	TGCGCCAGCAGCTTGGACAGGGCAGAGACCCAGTACTTC	CASSLDRAETQYF
-	TRBV5-4	TRBJ2-6	-	TGTGCCAGCAGCTTGGCCAGGGCCTCTGGGGCCAACGTCCTGACTTTC	CASSLARASGANVLTF
once	TRBV6-1	TRBJ1-2	-	TGTGCCAGCAACTACAGGGCGCGCTACACCTTC	CASNYRARYTF